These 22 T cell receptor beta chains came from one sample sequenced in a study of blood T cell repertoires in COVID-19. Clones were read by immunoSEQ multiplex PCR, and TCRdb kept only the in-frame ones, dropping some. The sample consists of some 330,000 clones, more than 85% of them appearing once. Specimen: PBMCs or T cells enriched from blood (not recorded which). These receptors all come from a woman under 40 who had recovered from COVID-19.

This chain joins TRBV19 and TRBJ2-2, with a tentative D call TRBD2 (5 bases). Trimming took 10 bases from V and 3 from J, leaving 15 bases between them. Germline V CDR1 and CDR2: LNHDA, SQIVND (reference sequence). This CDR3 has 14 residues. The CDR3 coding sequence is TGTGCCACCCAGAGGGATCCCTACACCGGGGAGCTGTTTTTT. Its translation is CATQRDPYTGELFF.

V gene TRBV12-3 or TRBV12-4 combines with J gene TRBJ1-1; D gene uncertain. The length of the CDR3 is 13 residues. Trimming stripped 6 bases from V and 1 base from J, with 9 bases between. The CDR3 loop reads CASSPDWNTEAFF. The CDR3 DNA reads TGTGCCAGCAGCCCCGACTGGAACACTGAAGCTTTCTTT.

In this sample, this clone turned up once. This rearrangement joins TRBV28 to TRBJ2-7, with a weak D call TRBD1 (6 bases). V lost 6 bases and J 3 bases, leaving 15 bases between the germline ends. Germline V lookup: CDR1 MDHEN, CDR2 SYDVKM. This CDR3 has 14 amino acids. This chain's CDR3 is CASSSPGQNYEQYF. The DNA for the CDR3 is TGTGCCAGCAGCTCCCCCGGACAGAACTACGAGCAGTACTTC.

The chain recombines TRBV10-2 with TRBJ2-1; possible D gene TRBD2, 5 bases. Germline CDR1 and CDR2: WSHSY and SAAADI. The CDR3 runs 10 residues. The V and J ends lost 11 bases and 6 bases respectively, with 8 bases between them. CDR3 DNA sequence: TGCGCCTCCGGGATCAATGAGCAGTTCTTC. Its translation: CASGINEQFF.

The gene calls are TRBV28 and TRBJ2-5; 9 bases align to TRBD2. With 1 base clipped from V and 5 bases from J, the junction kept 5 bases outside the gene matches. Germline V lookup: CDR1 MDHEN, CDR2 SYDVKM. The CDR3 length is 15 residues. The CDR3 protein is CASSLLGGGAETQYF. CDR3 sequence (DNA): TGTGCCAGCAGTTTATTGGGCGGGGGGGCGGAGACCCAGTACTTC.

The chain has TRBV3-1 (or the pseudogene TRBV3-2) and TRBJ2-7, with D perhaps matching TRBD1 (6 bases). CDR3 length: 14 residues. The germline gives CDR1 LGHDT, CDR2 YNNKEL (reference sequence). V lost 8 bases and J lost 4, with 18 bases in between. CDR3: CASPYSQGSYEQYF. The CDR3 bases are TGTGCCAGCCCCTATTCCCAGGGGTCGTACGAGCAGTACTTC.

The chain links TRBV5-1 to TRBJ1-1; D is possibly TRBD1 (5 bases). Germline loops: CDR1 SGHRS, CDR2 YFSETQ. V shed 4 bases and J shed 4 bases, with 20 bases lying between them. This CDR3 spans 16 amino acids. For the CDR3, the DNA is TGCGCCAGCAGCCCGGTAACCCGGGGGAGTGGCACTGAAGCTTTCTTT. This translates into CASSPVTRGSGTEAFF. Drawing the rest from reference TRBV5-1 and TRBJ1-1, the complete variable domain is KAGVTQTPRYLIKTRGQQVTLSCSPISGHRSVSWYQQTPGQGLQFLFEYFSETQRNKGNFPGRFSGRQFSNSRSEMNVSTLELGDSALYLCASSPVTRGSGTEAFFGQGTRLTVV.

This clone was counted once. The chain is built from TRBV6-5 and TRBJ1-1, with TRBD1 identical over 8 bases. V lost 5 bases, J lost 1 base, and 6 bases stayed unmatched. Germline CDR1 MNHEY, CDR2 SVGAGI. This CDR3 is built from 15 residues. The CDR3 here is CASSRTGTGNTEAFF. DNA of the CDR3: TGTGCCAGCAGTCGGACCGGGACAGGGAACACTGAAGCTTTCTTT.

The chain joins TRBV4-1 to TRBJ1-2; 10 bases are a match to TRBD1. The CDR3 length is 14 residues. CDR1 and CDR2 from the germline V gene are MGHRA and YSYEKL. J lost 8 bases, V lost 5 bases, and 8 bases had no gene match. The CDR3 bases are TGCGCCAGCAGCAATCGACAGGGGGCGTGGGGCTACACCTTC. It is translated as CASSNRQGAWGYTF.

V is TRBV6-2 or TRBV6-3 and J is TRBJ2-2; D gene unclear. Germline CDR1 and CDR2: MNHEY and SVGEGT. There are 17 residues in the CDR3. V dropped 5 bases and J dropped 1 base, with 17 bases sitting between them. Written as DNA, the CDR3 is TGTGCCAGCAGTCCACGACTGACGGTGATGAACACCGGGGAGCTGTTTTTT. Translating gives CASSPRLTVMNTGELFF.

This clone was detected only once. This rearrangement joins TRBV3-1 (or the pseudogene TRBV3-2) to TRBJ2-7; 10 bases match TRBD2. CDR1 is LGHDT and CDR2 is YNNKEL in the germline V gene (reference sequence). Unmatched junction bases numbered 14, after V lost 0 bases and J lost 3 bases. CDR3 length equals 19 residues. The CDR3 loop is CASSQDRSIAGGTYYEQYF. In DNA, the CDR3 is TGTGCCAGCAGCCAAGATCGGTCGATAGCGGGGGGCACATACTACGAGCAGTACTTC.

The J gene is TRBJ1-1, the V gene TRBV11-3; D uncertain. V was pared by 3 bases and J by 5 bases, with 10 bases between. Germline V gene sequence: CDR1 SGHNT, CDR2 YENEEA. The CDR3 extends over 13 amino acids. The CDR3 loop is CASSFEAGTEAFF. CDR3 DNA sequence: TGTGCCAGCAGCTTTGAGGCCGGGACTGAAGCTTTCTTT.

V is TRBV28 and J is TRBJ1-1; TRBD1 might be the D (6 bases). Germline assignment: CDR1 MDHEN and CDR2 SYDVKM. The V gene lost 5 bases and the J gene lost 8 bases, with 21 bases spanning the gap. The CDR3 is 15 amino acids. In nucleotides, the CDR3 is TGTGCCAGCAGTAGCCGGGACGCTAAGGGGGTGGAAGCTTTCTTT. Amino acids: CASSSRDAKGVEAFF.

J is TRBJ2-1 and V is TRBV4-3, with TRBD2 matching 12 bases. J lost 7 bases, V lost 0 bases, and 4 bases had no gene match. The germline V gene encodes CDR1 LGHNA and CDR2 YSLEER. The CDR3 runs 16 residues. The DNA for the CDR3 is TGCGCCAGCAGCCAAGATCTAGCGGGGGGGCCAAATGAGCAGTTCTTC. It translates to CASSQDLAGGPNEQFF.

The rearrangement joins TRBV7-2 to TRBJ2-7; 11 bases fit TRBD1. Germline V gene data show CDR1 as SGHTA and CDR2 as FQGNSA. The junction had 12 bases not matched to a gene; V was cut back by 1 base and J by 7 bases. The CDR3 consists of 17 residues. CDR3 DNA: TGTGCCAGCAGCTTAGTAGGAGGACGGACAGGGGGCGGGGAGCAGTACTTC. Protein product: CASSLVGGRTGGGEQYF.

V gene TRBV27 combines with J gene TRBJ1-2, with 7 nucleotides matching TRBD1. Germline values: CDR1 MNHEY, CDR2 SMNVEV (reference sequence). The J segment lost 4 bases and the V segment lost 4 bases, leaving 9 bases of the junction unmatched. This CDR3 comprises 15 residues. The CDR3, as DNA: TGTGCCAGCAGTTCATTTCCGGGACAGCCCTATGGCTACACCTTC. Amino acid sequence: CASSSFPGQPYGYTF.

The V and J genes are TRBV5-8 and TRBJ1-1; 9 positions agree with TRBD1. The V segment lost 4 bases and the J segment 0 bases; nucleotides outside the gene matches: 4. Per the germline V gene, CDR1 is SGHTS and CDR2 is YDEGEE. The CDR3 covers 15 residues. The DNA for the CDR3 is TGTGCCAGCAGCCTATGGGACAGGGTGAACACTGAAGCTTTCTTT. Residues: CASSLWDRVNTEAFF.

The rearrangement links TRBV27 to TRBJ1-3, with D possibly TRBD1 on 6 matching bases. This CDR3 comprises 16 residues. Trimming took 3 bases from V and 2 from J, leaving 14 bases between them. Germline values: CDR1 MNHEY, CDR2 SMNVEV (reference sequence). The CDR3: CASSFLPTGTGNTIYF. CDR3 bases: TGTGCCAGCAGTTTCCTACCCACAGGGACTGGAAACACCATATATTTT.

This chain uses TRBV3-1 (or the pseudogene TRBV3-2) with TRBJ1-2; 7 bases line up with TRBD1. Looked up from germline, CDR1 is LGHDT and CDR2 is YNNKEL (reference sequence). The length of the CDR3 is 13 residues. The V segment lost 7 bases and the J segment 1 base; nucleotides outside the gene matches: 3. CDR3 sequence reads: CASTGGLNYGYTF. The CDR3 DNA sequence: TGTGCCAGCACAGGGGGACTTAACTATGGCTACACCTTC.

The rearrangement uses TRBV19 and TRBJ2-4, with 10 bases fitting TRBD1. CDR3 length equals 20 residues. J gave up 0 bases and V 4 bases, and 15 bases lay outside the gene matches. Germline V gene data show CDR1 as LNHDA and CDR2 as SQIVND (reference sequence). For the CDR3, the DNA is TGTGCCAGTAGTACTCACCGGTTCGACAGGGGGCGTCTAGCCAAAAACATTCAGTACTTC. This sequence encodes CASSTHRFDRGRLAKNIQYF.

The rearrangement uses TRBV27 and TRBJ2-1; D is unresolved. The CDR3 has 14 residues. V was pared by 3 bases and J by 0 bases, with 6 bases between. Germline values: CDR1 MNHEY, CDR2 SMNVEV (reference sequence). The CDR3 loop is CASSFASSYNEQFF. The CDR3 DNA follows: TGTGCCAGCAGTTTCGCGAGCTCCTACAATGAGCAGTTCTTC.

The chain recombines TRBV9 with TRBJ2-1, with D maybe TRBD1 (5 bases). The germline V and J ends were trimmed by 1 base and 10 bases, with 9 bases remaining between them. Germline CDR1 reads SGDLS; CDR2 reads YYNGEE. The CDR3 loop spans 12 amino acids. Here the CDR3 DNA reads TGTGCCAGCAGCGTAAGGGGTGGGGAGCAGTTCTTC. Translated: CASSVRGGEQFF.